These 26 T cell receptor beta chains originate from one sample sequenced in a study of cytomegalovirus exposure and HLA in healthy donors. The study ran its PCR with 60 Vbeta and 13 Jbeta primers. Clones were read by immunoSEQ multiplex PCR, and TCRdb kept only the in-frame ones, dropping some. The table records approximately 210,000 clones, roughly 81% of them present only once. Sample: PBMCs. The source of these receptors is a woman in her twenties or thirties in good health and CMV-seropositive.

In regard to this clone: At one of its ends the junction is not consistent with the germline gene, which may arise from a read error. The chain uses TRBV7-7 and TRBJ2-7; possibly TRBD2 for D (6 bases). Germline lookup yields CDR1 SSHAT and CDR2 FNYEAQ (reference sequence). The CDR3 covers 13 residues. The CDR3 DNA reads TGTGCTAGCAGCCCTACTCGGGGGTCCGAGCAGTACTTC. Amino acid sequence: CASSPTRGSEQYF.

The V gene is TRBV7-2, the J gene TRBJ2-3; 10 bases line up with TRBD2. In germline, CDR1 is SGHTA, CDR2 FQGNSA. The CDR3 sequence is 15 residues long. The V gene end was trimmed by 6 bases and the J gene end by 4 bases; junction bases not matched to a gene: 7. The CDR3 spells CASRLSSGGADTQYF. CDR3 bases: TGTGCCAGCAGACTCTCTAGCGGGGGCGCAGATACGCAGTATTTT.

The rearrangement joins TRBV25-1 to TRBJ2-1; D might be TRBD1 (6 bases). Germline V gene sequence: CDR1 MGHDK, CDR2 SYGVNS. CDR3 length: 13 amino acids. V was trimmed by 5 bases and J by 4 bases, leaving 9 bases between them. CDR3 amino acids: CASSPGQYNEQFF. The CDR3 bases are TGTGCCAGCAGTCCAGGACAGTACAATGAGCAGTTCTTC.

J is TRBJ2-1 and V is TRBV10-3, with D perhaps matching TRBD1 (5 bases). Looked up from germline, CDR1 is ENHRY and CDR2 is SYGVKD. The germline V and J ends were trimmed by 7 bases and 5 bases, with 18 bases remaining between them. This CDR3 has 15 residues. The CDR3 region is CAIIGRGHTDNEQFF. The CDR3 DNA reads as TGTGCCATCATCGGTCGAGGACACACCGACAATGAGCAGTTCTTC.

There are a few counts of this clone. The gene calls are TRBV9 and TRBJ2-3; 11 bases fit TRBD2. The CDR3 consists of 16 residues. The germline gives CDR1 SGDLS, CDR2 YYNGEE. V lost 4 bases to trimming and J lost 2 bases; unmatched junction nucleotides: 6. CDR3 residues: CASSKGTSGLTDTQYF. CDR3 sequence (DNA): TGTGCCAGCAGCAAAGGGACTAGCGGACTCACAGATACGCAGTATTTT.

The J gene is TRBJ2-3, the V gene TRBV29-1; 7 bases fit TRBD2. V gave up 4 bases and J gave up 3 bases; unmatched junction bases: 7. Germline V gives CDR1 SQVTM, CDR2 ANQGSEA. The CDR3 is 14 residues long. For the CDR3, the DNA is TGCAGCGTTGCCGCGGGAGTTGAAACAGATACGCAGTATTTT. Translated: CSVAAGVETDTQYF.

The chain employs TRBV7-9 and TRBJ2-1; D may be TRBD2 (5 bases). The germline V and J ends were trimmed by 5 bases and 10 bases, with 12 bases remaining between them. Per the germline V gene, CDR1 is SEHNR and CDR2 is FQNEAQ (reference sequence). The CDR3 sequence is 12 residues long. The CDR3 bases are TGTGCCAGCAGCCTCATAGCGACCGAGCAGTTCTTC. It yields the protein CASSLIATEQFF.

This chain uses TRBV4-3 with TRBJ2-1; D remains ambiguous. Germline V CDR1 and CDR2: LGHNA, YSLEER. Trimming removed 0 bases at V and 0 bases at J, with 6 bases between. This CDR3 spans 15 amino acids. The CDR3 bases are TGCGCCAGCAGCCAAGAGGCGGCCTCCTACAATGAGCAGTTCTTC. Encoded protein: CASSQEAASYNEQFF.

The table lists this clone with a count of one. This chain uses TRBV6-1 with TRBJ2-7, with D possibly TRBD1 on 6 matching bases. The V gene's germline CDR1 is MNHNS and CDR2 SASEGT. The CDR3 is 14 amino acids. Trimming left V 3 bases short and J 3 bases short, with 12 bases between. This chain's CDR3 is CASSEAGAYYEQYF. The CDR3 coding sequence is TGTGCCAGCAGTGAGGCAGGGGCTTACTACGAGCAGTACTTC.

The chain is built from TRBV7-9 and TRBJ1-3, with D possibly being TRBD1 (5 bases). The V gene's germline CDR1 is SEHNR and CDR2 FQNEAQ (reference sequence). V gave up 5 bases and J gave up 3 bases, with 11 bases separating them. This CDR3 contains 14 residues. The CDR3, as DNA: TGTGCCAGCAGCGGGCCAGGGTTTGGAAACACCATATATTTT. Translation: CASSGPGFGNTIYF.

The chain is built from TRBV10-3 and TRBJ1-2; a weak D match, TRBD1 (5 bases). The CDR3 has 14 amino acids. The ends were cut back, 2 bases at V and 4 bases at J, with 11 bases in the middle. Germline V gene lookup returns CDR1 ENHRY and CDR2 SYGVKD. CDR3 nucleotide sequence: TGTGCCATCAGTGAGACAGGCTTCCCCTATGGCTACACCTTC. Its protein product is CAISETGFPYGYTF.

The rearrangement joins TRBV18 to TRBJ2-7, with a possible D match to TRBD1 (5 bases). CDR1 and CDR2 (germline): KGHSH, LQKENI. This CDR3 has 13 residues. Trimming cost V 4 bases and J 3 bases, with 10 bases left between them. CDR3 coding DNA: TGTGCCAGCTCACGTGACAGATTCTACGAGCAGTACTTC. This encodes CASSRDRFYEQYF.

CDR3 amino acids: CASSLGVREGQPQHF. As DNA, the CDR3 is TGTGCCAGCAGCTTAGGTGTCAGGGAGGGTCAGCCCCAGCATTTT. The V and J genes are TRBV7-2 and TRBJ1-5; a possible D gene is TRBD1 (5 bases). Between the trimmed V and J ends, which lost 1 base and 6 bases, there was a span of 13 bases. The CDR3 is 15 amino acids. CDR1 and CDR2 (germline): SGHTA, FQGNSA.

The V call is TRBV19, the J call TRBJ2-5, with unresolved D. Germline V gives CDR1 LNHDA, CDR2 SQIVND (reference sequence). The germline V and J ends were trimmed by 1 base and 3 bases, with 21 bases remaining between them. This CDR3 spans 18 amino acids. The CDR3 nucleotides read TGTGCCAGTAGTATAGGGAGTGCTGGCGACCCCATCGAAGAGACCCAGTACTTC. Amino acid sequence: CASSIGSAGDPIEETQYF. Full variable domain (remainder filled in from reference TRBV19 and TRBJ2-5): DGGITQSPKYLFRKEGQNVTLSCEQNLNHDAMYWYRQDPGQGLRLIYYSQIVNDFQKGDIAEGYSVSREKKESFPLTVTSAQKNPTAFYLCASSIGSAGDPIEETQYFGPGTRLLVL.

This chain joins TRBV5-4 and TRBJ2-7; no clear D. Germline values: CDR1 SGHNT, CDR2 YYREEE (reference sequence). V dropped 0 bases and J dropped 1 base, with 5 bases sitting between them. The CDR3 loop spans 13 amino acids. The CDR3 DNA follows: TGTGCCAGCAGCTTGGAACTTTCCTACGAGCAGTACTTC. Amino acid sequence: CASSLELSYEQYF.

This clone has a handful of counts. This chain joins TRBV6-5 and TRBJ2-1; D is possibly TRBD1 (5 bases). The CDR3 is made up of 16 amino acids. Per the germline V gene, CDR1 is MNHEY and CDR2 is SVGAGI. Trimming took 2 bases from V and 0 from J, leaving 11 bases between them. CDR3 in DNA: TGTGCCAGCAGTTACGGACAACTCAACTCCTACAATGAGCAGTTCTTC. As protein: CASSYGQLNSYNEQFF.

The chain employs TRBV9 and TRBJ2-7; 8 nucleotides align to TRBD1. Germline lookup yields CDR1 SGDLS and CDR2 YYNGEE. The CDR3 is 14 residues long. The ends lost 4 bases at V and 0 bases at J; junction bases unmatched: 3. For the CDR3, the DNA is TGTGCCAGCAGCCCCGGGACAGGCTCCTACGAGCAGTACTTC. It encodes CASSPGTGSYEQYF.

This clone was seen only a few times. Here the CDR3 reads CAWSVSDRASPEAFF. CDR3 nucleotide sequence: TGTGCCTGGAGTGTGAGTGACAGGGCCTCGCCTGAAGCTTTCTTT. This chain uses TRBV30 with TRBJ1-1, with TRBD1 identical over 7 bases. Germline V CDR1 and CDR2: GTSNPN, SVGIG (reference sequence). Unmatched junction bases numbered 10, after V lost 0 bases and J lost 6 bases. The length of the CDR3 is 15 residues. Based on the CDR3 plus reference TRBV30 and TRBJ1-1, the full variable domain is SQTIHQWPATLVQPVGSPLSLECTVEGTSNPNLYWYRQAAGRGLQLLFYSVGIGQISSEVPQNLSASRPQDRQFILSSKKLLLSDSGFYLCAWSVSDRASPEAFFGQGTRLTVV.

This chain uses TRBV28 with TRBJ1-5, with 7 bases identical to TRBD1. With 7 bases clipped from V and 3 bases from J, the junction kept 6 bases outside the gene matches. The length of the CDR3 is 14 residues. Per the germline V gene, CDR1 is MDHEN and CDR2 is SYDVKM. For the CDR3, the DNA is TGTGCCAGCAATCAGGGACAGTACAATCAGCCCCAGCATTTT. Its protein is CASNQGQYNQPQHF.

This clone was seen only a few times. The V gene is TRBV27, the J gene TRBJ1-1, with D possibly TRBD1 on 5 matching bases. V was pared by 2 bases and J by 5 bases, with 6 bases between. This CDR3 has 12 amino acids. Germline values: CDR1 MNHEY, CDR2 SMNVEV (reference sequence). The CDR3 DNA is TGTGCCAGCAGTTTAGCAGGGACTGAAGCTTTCTTT. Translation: CASSLAGTEAFF.

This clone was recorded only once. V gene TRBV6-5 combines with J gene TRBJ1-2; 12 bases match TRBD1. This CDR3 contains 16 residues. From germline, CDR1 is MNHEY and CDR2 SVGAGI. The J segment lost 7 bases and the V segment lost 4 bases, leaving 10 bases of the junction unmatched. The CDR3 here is CASSSGTGGGKFGYTF. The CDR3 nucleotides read TGTGCCAGCAGTTCCGGGACAGGGGGCGGGAAATTTGGCTACACCTTC.

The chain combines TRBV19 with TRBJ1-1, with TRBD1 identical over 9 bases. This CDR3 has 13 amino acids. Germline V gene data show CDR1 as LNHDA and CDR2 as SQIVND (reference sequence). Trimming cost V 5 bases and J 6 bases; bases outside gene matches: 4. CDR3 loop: CASSPDRGAEAFF. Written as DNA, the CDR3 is TGTGCCAGTAGTCCCGACAGGGGGGCTGAAGCTTTCTTT.

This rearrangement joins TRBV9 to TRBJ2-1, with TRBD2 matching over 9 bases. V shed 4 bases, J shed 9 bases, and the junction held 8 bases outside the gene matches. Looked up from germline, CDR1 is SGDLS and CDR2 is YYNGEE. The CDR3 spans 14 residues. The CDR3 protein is CASSIGIAGAEQFF. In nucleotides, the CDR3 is TGTGCCAGCAGCATCGGTATAGCGGGAGCTGAGCAGTTCTTC.

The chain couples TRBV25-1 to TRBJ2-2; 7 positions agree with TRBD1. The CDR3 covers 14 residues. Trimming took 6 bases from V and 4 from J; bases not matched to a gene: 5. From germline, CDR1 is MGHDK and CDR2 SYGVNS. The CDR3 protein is CASRGQRTTGELFF. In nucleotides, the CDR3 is TGTGCCAGCAGGGGACAGAGGACCACCGGGGAGCTGTTTTTT.

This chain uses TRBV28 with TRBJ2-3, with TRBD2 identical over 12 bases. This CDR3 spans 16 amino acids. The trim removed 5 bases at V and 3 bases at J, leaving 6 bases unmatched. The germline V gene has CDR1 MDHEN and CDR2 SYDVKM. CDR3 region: CASSRTSGISTDTQYF. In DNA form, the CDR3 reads TGTGCCAGCAGTCGGACTAGCGGGATTAGTACAGATACGCAGTATTTT.

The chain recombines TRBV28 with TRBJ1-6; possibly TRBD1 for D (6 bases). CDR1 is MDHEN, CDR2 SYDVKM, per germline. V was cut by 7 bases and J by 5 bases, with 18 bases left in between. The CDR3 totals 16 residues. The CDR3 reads CASIWGGAVHNSPLHF. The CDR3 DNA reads TGTGCCAGCATCTGGGGGGGGGCGGTCCATAATTCACCCCTCCACTTT.